This T cell receptor (beta chain) was documented in a study of control samples from healthy donors and cancer patients. Losses at the gene ends were 4 bases for V and 3 bases for J; bases not matched to a gene: 6. The CDR3 runs 15 residues. CDR1 and CDR2 (germline): MNHEY, SVGEGT. Using immunoSEQ multiplex PCR, the repertoire was profiled, and TCRdb retains in-frame clones only, with some absent. The data contain roughly 69,000 clones, 80% to 90% of them singletons. The V gene is TRBV6-2 or TRBV6-3, the J gene TRBJ2-5; 9 nucleotides match TRBD1. The TCR comes from a woman in her 50s with head and neck cancer. The specimen sequenced was PBMCs. This CDR3 reads CASSSPDRGEETQYF. The CDR3 bases are TGTGCCAGCAGTTCCCCGGACAGGGGAGAAGAGACCCAGTACTTC.